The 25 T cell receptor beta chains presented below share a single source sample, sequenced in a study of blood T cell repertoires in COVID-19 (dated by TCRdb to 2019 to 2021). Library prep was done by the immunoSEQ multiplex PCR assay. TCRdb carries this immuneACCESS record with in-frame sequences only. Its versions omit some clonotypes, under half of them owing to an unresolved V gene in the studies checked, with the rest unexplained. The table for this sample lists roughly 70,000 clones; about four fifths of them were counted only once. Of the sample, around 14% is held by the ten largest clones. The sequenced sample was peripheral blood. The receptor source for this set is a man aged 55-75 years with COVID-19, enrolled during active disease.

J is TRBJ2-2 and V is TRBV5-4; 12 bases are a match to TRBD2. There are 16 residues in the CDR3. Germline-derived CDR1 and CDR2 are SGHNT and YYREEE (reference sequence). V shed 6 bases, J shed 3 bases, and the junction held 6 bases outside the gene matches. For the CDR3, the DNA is TGTGCCAGCACTAACAGACTAGCGGGGGACACCGGGGAGCTGTTTTTT. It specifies CASTNRLAGDTGELFF.

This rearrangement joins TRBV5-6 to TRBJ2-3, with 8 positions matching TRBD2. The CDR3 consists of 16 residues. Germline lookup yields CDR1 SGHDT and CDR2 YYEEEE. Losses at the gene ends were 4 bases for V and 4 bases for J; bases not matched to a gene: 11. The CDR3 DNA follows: TGTGCCAGCAGCCCAGGAAGCGGGAGAGCGTCAGATACGCAGTATTTT. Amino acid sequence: CASSPGSGRASDTQYF.

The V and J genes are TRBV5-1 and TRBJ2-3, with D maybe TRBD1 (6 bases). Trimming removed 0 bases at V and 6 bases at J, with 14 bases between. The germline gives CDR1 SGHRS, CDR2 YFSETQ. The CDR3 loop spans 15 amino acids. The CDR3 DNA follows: TGCGCCAGCAGCTTGGCGGGACAACCCAGCGATACGCAGTATTTT. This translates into CASSLAGQPSDTQYF.

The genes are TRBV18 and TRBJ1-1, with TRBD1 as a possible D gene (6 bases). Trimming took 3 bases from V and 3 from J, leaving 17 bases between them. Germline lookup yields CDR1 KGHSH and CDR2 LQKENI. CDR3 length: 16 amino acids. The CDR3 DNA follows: TGTGCCAGCTCACCTCAGGGGCAGTTGGGGTACACTGAAGCTTTCTTT. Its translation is CASSPQGQLGYTEAFF.

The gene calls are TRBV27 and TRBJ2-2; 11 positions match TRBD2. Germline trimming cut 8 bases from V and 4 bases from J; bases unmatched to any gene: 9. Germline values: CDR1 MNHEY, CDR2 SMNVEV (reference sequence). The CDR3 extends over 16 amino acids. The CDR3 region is CASRIAGGISTGELFF. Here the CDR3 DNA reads TGTGCCAGCCGAATAGCGGGGGGGATTAGCACCGGGGAGCTGTTTTTT.

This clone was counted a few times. The CDR3 here is CASSTYRGNQPQHF. The CDR3 DNA reads TGTGCCAGCAGTACCTACAGGGGTAATCAGCCCCAGCATTTT. The chain links TRBV6-5 to TRBJ1-5; 7 bases agree with TRBD1. Germline values: CDR1 MNHEY, CDR2 SVGAGI. V lost 5 bases and J lost 4; bases outside the gene matches: 5. The CDR3 runs to 14 residues.

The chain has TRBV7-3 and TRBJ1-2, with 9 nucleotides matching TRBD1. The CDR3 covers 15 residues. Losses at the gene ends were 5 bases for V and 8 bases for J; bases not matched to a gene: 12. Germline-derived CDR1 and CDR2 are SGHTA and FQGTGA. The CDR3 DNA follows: TGTGCCAGCAGCAGAAAAGACAGGGGGAACGGGGGCTACACCTTC. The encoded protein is CASSRKDRGNGGYTF.

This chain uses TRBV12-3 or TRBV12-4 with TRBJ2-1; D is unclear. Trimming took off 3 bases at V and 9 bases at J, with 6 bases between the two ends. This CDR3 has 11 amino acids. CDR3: CASSFLREQFF. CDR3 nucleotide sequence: TGTGCCAGCAGTTTCCTCCGTGAGCAGTTCTTC.

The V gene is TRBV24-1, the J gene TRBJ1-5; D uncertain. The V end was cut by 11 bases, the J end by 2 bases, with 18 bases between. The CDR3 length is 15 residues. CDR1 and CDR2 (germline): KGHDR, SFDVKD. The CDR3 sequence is CAIGGKGGRNQPQHF. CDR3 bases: TGTGCCATAGGAGGGAAGGGCGGTCGCAATCAGCCCCAGCATTTT.

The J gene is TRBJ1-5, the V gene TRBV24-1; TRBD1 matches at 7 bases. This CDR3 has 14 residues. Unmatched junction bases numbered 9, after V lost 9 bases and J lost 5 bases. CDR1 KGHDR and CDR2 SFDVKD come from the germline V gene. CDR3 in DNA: TGTGCCACCGCCCCCGGGACAGCTCATCAGCCCCAGCATTTT. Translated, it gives CATAPGTAHQPQHF.

CDR3: CASSLGALSGAYYGYTF. Written as DNA, the CDR3 is TGTGCCAGCAGCCTTGGGGCTTTATCAGGGGCCTACTATGGCTACACCTTC. The rearrangement joins TRBV3-1 (or the pseudogene TRBV3-2) to TRBJ1-2; tentatively, D is TRBD1 (6 bases). The length of the CDR3 is 17 residues. Trimming took 4 bases from V and 3 from J, leaving 21 bases between them. Germline CDR1 is LGHDT and CDR2 is YNNKEL (reference sequence).

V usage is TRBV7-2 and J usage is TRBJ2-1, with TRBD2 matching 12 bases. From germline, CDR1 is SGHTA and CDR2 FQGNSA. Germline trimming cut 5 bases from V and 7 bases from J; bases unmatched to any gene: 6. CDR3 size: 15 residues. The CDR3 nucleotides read TGTGCCAGCAGCGCCTCTAGCGGGAGGGCGAATGAGCAGTTCTTC. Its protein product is CASSASSGRANEQFF.

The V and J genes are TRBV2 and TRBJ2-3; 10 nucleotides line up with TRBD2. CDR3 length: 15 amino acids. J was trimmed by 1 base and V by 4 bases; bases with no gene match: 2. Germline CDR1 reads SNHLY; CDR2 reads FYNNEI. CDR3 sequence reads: CASSVLAGGTDTQYF. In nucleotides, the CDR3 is TGTGCCAGCAGTGTTCTAGCGGGGGGCACAGATACGCAGTATTTT.

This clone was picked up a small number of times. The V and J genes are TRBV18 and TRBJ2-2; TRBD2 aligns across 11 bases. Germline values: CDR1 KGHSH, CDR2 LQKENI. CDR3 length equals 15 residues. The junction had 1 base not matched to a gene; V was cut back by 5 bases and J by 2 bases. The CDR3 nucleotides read TGTGCCAGCTCAAGACTAGCGGGAAACACCGGGGAGCTGTTTTTT. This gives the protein CASSRLAGNTGELFF.

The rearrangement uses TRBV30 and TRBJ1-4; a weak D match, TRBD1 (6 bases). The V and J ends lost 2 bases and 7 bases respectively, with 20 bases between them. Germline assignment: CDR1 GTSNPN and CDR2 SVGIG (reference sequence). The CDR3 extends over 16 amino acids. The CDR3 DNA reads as TGTGCCTGGAGTCCTCGGACAGCGATGAGGGGTGAAAAACTGTTTTTT. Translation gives CAWSPRTAMRGEKLFF.

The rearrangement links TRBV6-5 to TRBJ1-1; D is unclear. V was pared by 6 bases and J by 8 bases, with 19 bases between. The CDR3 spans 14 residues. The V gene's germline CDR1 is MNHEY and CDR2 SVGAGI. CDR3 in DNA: TGTGCCAGCAGGTCTCCCCAGGCCGAGAAAGAAGCTTTCTTT. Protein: CASRSPQAEKEAFF.

CDR3 region: CASSLGGLALEQYF. CDR3 nucleotide sequence: TGTGCCAGCAGCTTAGGAGGGCTAGCGCTCGAGCAGTACTTC. The chain employs TRBV7-9 and TRBJ2-7; D may be TRBD2 (6 bases). Germline V CDR1 and CDR2: SEHNR, FQNEAQ (reference sequence). The CDR3 covers 14 residues. Trimming took off 1 base at V and 6 bases at J, with 13 bases between the two ends.

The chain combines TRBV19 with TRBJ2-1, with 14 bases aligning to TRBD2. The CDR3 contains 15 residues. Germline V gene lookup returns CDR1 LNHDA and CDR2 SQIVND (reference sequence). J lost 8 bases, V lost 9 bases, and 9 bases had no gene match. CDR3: CASHRGLAGVHEQFF. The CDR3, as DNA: TGTGCCAGCCATAGGGGACTAGCGGGAGTGCATGAGCAGTTCTTC.

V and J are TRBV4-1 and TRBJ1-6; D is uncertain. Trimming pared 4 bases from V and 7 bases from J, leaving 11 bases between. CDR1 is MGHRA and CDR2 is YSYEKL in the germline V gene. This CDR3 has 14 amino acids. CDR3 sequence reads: CASSPTRVNSPLHF. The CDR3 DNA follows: TGCGCCAGCAGCCCTACCCGGGTCAATTCACCCCTCCACTTT.

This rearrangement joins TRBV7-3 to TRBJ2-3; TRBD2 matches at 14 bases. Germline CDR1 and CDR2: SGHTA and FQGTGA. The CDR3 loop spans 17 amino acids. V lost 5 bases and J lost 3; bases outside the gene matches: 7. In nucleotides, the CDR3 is TGTGCCAGCAGCCCGGGACTAGCGGGAGCGGGGACAGATACGCAGTATTTT. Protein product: CASSPGLAGAGTDTQYF.

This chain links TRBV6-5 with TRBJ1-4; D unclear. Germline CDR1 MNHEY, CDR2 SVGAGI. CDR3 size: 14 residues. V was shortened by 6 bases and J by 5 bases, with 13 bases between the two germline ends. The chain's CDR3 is CASSLAAGNEKLFF. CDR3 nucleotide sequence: TGTGCCAGCAGCCTCGCCGCGGGGAATGAAAAACTGTTTTTT.

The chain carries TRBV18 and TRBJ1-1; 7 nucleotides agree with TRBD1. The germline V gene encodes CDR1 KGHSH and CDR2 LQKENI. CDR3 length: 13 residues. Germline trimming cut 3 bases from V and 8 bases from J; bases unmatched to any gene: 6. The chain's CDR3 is CASSPTRDSEAFF. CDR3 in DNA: TGTGCCAGCTCACCTACCCGGGACAGCGAAGCTTTCTTT.

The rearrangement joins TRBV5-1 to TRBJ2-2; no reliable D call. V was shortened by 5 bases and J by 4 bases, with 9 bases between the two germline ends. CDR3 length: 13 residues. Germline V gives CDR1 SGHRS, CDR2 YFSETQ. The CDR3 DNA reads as TGCGCCAGCAGTCGAGACTCCACCGGGGAGCTGTTTTTT. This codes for CASSRDSTGELFF.

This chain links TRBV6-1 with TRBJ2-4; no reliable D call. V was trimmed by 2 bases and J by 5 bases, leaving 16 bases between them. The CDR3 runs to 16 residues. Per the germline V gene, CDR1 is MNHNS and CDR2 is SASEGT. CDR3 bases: TGTGCCAGCAGTGAATTGGTTAGTTGGTTGGAAAACATTCAGTACTTC. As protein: CASSELVSWLENIQYF.

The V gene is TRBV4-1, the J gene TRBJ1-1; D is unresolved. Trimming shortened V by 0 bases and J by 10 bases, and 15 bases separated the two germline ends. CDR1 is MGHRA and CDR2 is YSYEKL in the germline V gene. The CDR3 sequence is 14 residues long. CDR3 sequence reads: CASSQDGRLVGAFF. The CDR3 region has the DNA TGCGCCAGCAGCCAAGATGGTCGACTTGTTGGAGCTTTCTTT.